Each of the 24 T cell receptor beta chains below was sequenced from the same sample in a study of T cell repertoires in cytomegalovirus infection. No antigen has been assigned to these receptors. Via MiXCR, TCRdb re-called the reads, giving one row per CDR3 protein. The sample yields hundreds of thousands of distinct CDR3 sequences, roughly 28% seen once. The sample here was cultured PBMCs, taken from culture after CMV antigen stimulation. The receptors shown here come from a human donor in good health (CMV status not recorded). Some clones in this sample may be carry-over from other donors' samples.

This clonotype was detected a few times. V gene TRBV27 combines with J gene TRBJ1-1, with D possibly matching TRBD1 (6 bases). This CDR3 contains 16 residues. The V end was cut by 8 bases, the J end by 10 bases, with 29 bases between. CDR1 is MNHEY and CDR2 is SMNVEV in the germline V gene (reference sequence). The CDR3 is CASGSLGGRRLGGAFF. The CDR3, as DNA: TGTGCCAGCGGAAGTCTTGGGGGGCGCCGATTGGGGGGAGCTTTCTTT.

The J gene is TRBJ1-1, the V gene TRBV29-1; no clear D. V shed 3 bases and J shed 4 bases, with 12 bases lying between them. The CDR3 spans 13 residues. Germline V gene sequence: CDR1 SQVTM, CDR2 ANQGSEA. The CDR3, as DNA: TGCAGCGTTGAGAGAAGAGGGCGCACTGAAGCTTTCTTT. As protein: CSVERRGRTEAFF.

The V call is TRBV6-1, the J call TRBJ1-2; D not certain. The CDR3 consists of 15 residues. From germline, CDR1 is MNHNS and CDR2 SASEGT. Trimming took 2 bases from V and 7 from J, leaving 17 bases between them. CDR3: CASSETITLRIGYTF. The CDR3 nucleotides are TGTGCCAGCAGTGAAACCATAACCCTGAGGATTGGCTACACCTTC.

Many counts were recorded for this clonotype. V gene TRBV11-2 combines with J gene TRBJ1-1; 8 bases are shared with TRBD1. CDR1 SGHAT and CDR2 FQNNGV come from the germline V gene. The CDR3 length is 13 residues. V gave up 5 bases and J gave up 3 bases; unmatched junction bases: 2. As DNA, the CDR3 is TGTGCCAGCAGCCCGGACAGGGACACTGAAGCTTTCTTT. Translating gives CASSPDRDTEAFF. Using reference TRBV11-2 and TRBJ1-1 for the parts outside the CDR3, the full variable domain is EAGVAQSPRYKIIEKRQSVAFWCNPISGHATLYWYQQILGQGPKLLIQFQNNGVVDDSQLPKDRFSAERLKGVDSTLKIQPAKLEDSAVYLCASSPDRDTEAFFGQGTRLTVV.

The CDR3 is CASSRTGGHYGYTF. DNA for the CDR3: TGTGCCAGCAGTAGGACAGGGGGCCACTATGGCTACACCTTC. The chain joins TRBV28 to TRBJ1-2; 11 bases are shared with TRBD1. The CDR3 covers 14 residues. Germline V gene sequence: CDR1 MDHEN, CDR2 SYDVKM. V shed 5 bases, J shed 3 bases, and the junction held 2 bases outside the gene matches.

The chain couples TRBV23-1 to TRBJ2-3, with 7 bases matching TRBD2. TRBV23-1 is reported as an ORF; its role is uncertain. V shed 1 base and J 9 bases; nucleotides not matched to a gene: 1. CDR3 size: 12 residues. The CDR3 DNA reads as TGCGCCAGCAGTCAATGGGGGGGAACGCAGTATTTT. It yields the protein CASSQWGGTQYF.

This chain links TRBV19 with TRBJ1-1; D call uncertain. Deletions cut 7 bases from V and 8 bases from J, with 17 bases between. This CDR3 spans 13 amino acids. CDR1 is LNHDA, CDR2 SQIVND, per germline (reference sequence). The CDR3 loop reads CASMLRGNAEAFF. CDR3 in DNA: TGTGCCAGTATGTTACGCGGGAACGCCGAAGCTTTCTTT.

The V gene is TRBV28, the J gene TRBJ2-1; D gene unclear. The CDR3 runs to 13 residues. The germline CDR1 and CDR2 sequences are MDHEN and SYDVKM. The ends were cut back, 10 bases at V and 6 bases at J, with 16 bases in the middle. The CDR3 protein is CATVLPNVNEQFF. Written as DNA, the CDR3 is TGTGCCACCGTCCTCCCGAACGTCAATGAGCAGTTCTTC.

CDR3 nucleotides: TGTGCCAGCATCCCGCTAAGGACAGGGCGGAACACTGAAGCTTTCTTT. This translates into CASIPLRTGRNTEAFF. V and J are TRBV2 and TRBJ1-1, with 8 bases aligning to TRBD1. In germline, CDR1 is SNHLY, CDR2 FYNNEI. There are 16 residues in the CDR3. With 7 bases clipped from V and 1 base from J, the junction kept 11 bases outside the gene matches.

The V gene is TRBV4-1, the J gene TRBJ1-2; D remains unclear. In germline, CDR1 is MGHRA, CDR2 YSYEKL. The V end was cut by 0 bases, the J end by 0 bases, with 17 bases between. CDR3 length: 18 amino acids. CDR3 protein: CASSQEVKYTFTNYGYTF. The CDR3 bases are TGCGCCAGCAGCCAAGAAGTTAAGTATACGTTTACTAACTATGGCTACACCTTC.

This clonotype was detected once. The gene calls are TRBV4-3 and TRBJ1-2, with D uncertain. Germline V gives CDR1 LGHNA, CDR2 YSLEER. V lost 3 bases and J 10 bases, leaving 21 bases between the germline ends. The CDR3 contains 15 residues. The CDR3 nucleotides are TGCGCCAGCAGCCAGCTAGCAGTGGTTGGCGGGGACTACACCTTC. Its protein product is CASSQLAVVGGDYTF.

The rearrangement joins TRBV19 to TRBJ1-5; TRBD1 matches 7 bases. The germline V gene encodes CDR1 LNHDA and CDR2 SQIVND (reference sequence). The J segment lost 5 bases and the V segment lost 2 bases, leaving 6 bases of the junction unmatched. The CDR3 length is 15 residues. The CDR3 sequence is CASSIRPGGDQPQHF. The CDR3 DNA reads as TGTGCCAGTAGTATAAGGCCAGGGGGAGATCAGCCCCAGCATTTT.

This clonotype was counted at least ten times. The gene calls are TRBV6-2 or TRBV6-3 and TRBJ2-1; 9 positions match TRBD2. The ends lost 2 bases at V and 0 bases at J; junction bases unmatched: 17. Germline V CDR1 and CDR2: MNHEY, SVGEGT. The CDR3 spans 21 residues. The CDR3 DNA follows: TGTGCCAGCAGTTACCGAGGAGGTAGCGGGAGTCAACGCACCTCCTACAATGAGCAGTTCTTC. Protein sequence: CASSYRGGSGSQRTSYNEQFF.

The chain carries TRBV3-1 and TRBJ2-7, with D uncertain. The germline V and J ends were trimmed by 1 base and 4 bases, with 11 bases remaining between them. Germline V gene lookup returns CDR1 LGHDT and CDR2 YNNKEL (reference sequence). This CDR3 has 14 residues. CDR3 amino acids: CASSQGGGFYEQYF. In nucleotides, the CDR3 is TGTGCCAGCAGCCAAGGTGGTGGGTTTTACGAGCAGTACTTC.

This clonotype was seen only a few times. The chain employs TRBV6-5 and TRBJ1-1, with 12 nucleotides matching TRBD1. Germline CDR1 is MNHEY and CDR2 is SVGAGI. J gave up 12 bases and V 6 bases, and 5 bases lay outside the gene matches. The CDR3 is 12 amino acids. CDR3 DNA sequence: TGTGCCAGCAGACCGGGACAGGGGGCTACTTTCTTT. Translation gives CASRPGQGATFF.

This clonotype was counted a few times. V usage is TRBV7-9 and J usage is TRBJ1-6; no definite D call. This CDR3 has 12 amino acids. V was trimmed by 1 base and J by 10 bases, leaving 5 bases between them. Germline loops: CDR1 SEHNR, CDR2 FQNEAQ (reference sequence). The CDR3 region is CASSLGGSPLHF. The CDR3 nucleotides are TGTGCCAGCAGCTTAGGAGGATCACCCCTCCACTTT.

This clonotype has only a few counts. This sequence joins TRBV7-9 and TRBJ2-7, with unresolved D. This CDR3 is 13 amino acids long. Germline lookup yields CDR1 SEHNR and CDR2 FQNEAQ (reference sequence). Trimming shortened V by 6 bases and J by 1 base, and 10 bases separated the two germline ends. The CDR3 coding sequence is TGTGCCAGCAGTCAAGCTGGATCCTACGAGCAGTACTTC. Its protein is CASSQAGSYEQYF.

The CDR3 region has the DNA TGCAGTGCTAGTACAGGGGGATCCTTTGCAACTAATGAAAAACTGTTTTTT. It translates to CSASTGGSFATNEKLFF. V is TRBV20-1 and J is TRBJ1-4; TRBD1 agrees at 8 bases. This CDR3 comprises 17 residues. J was trimmed by 0 bases and V by 3 bases; bases with no gene match: 9. Germline CDR1 DFQATT, CDR2 SNEGSKA (reference sequence).

DNA for the CDR3: TGTGCCAGCAGCTTAGGTGCTCAGACCAAAAACATTCAGTACTTC. Translation: CASSLGAQTKNIQYF. The chain has TRBV7-8 and TRBJ2-4, with no clear D. V was trimmed by 1 base and J by 2 bases, leaving 9 bases between them. Germline lookup yields CDR1 SGHVS and CDR2 FQNEAQ. The CDR3 spans 15 residues.

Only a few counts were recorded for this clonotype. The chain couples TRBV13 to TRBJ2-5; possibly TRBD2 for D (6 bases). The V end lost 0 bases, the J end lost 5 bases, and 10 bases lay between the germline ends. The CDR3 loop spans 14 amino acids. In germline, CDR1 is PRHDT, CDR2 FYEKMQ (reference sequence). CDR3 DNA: TGTGCCAGCAGCTTAGGGACTAGAGGGGAGACCCAGTACTTC. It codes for CASSLGTRGETQYF.

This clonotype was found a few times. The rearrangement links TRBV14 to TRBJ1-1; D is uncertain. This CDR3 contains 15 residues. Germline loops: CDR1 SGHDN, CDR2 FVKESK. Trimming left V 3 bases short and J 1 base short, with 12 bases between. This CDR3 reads CASSHVDRPNTEAFF. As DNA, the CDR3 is TGTGCCAGCAGCCATGTAGACCGACCGAACACTGAAGCTTTCTTT. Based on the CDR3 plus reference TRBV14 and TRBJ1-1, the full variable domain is EAGVTQFPSHSVIEKGQTVTLRCDPISGHDNLYWYRRVMGKEIKFLLHFVKESKQDESGMPNNRFLAERTGGTYSTLKVQPAELEDSGVYFCASSHVDRPNTEAFFGQGTRLTVV.

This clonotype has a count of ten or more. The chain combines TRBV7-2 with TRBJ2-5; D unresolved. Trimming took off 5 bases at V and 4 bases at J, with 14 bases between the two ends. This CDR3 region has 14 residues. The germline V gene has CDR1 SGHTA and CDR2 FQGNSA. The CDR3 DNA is TGTGCCAGCAGCGAAGACTGGAGTCGAGAGACCCAGTACTTC. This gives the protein CASSEDWSRETQYF.

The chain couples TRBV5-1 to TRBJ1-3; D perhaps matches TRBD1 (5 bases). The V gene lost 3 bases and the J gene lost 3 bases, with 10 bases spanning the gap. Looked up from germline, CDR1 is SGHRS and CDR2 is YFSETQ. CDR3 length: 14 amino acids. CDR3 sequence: CASSSGTDGNTIYF. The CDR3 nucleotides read TGCGCCAGCAGCTCCGGGACCGATGGAAACACCATATATTTT.

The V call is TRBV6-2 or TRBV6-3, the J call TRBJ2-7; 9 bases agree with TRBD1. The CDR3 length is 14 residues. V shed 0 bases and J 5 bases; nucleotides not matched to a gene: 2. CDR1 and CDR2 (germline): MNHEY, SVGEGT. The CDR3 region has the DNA TGTGCCAGCAGTTACTCAACAGGGGGCCACGAGCAGTACTTC. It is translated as CASSYSTGGHEQYF.